These T cell receptor beta chains were read from a single sample in a study of T cells in Graves' hyperthyroidism and ophthalmopathy. TCRdb fed the multiplex PCR reads into MiXCR, producing one record per CDR3 protein. The table includes fewer than 650,000 distinct CDR3 sequences, 12% to 15% detected once. Sequenced: blood. All receptors come from a woman aged 18-30 years with Graves' ophthalmopathy. CDR3s include the opening cysteine and the closing phenylalanine or tryptophan. A D gene is named only where the DNA matches it firmly. The listing skips clone size in some rows; elsewhere it reads once, few, many or a size class.

DNA: TGTGCCAGCAGCGAGGGGACGATGTACTCTGGAAACACCATATATTTT; CDR3: CASSEGTMYSGNTIYF; J: TRBJ1-3; D: NA; V: TRBV25-1; size: NA
DNA: TGTGCCAGCGACTCCGGCTTTGAAAAACTGTTTTTT; CDR3: CASDSGFEKLFF; J: TRBJ1-4; D: NA; V: TRBV2; size: few
DNA: TGTGCCAGCAGCCCCAACTTACAGGGAGAGGAGTTCTTC; CDR3: CASSPNLQGEEFF; J: TRBJ2-1; D: NA; V: TRBV6-1; size: NA
DNA: TGCAGTGCTAGGTCGCTAGGGGGAAATGAGCAGTTCTTC; CDR3: CSARSLGGNEQFF; J: TRBJ2-1; D: NA; V: TRBV20-1; size: many
DNA: TGTGCCAGCAGTGGGGCCGTTAGGGGCTACACCTTC; CDR3: CASSGAVRGYTF; J: TRBJ1-2; D: NA; V: TRBV12-3/TRBV12-4; size: many
DNA: TGTGCCAGCAGTTTGGGGGGCCAGGGGGGGACCCAGTACTTC; CDR3: CASSLGGQGGTQYF; J: TRBJ2-5; D: NA; V: TRBV28; size: many
DNA: TGTGCCAGCAGCGGGACAGTTACCGCAGATACGCAGTATTTT; CDR3: CASSGTVTADTQYF; J: TRBJ2-3; D: TRBD1; V: TRBV5-5; size: NA
DNA: TGTGCCAGCAGTTTGTATTCGACAGGAGGGCCCCAAAATCAGCCCCAGCATTTT; CDR3: CASSLYSTGGPQNQPQHF; J: TRBJ1-5; D: NA; V: TRBV12-3/TRBV12-4; size: many
DNA: TGTGCCAGCAGCTTAAGCCCTACCCACGGGGATACGCAGTATTTT; CDR3: CASSLSPTHGDTQYF; J: TRBJ2-3; D: NA; V: TRBV11-1; size: many
DNA: TGTGCCAGCAGACAGAACTACGAGCAGTACTTC; CDR3: CASRQNYEQYF; J: TRBJ2-7; D: NA; V: TRBV6-5; size: many
DNA: TGTGCCAGCAGCTTACTGACAGGGGAAGATGAGCAGTTCTTC; CDR3: CASSLLTGEDEQFF; J: TRBJ2-1; D: TRBD1; V: TRBV7-9; size: many
DNA: TGTGCCAGCCTTTGGGGGCCGAACACTGAAGCTTTCTTT; CDR3: CASLWGPNTEAFF; J: TRBJ1-1; D: NA; V: TRBV12-3/TRBV12-4; size: many
DNA: TGCGCCAGCAGCCAAGCGGGGGGACGACAGGGTAGTGCTTTCTTT; CDR3: CASSQAGGRQGSAFF; J: TRBJ1-1; D: TRBD1; V: TRBV4-1; size: NA
DNA: TGTGCCAGCAGCCAAGATTTTTGGGAGACAAGCGTGCCGACTGAAGCTTTCTTT; CDR3: CASSQDFWETSVPTEAFF; J: TRBJ1-1; D: NA; V: TRBV4-2; size: few
DNA: TGTGCCAGCAGTACCGACCTAGGACTAGCGGGAGGGCCCGGCGCAGATACGCAGTATTTT; CDR3: CASSTDLGLAGGPGADTQYF; J: TRBJ2-3; D: TRBD2; V: TRBV6-2/TRBV6-3; size: many
DNA: TGTGCCAGCAGTTTATCATCGGTGGGATATCGGGACACGGACCCCTACGAGCAGTACTTC; CDR3: CASSLSSVGYRDTDPYEQYF; J: TRBJ2-7; D: NA; V: TRBV27; size: many
DNA: TGTGCCAACAGCCCCGTAGGCGGGAGATTCAATGAGCAGTTCTTC; CDR3: CANSPVGGRFNEQFF; J: TRBJ2-1; D: TRBD2; V: TRBV12-3/TRBV12-4; size: many
DNA: TGTGCCAGCAGTTACGTACAGGGGGCCGGAAACACCATATATTTT; CDR3: CASSYVQGAGNTIYF; J: TRBJ1-3; D: TRBD1; V: TRBV6-5; size: many
DNA: TGTGCCACCCTCGGTCTGAACACTGAAGCTTTCTTT; CDR3: CATLGLNTEAFF; J: TRBJ1-1; D: NA; V: TRBV12-3/TRBV12-4; size: many
DNA: TGTGCCAGCAGCCACCCGACTAGCGGGGGCACCTACGAGCAGTACTTC; CDR3: CASSHPTSGGTYEQYF; J: TRBJ2-7; D: TRBD2; V: TRBV4-2; size: few
DNA: TGCAGCGTCGACGTGGTGGAGAACACTGAAGCTTTCTTT; CDR3: CSVDVVENTEAFF; J: TRBJ1-1; D: NA; V: TRBV29-1; size: many
DNA: TGTGCCAGCAGCTTGGGAATCAGCGAGCAGTACTTC; CDR3: CASSLGISEQYF; J: TRBJ2-7; D: NA; V: TRBV11-3; size: NA
DNA: TGTGCCAGCAGTTCCTCACCCGGGAGGGCCTACGAGCAGTACTTC; CDR3: CASSSSPGRAYEQYF; J: TRBJ2-7; D: TRBD2; V: TRBV7-6; size: NA
DNA: TGTGCCAGCAGCCAAGGCGCGGGGATTGGCGAGCAGTACTTC; CDR3: CASSQGAGIGEQYF; J: TRBJ2-7; D: NA; V: TRBV3-1; size: many
DNA: TGTGCCAGCAGTAGGACTAGCGGGAGGGCCGGCACAGATACGCAGTATTTT; CDR3: CASSRTSGRAGTDTQYF; J: TRBJ2-3; D: TRBD2; V: TRBV6-1; size: NA
DNA: TGTGCCTGGAGTTTTAGGGCCAACACCGGGGAGCTGTTTTTT; CDR3: CAWSFRANTGELFF; J: TRBJ2-2; D: NA; V: TRBV30; size: few
DNA: TGCGGTGCTAGAGATCAAGCGGGAGGCCCAGATACGCAGTATTTT; CDR3: CGARDQAGGPDTQYF; J: TRBJ2-3; D: TRBD2; V: TRBV20-1; size: many